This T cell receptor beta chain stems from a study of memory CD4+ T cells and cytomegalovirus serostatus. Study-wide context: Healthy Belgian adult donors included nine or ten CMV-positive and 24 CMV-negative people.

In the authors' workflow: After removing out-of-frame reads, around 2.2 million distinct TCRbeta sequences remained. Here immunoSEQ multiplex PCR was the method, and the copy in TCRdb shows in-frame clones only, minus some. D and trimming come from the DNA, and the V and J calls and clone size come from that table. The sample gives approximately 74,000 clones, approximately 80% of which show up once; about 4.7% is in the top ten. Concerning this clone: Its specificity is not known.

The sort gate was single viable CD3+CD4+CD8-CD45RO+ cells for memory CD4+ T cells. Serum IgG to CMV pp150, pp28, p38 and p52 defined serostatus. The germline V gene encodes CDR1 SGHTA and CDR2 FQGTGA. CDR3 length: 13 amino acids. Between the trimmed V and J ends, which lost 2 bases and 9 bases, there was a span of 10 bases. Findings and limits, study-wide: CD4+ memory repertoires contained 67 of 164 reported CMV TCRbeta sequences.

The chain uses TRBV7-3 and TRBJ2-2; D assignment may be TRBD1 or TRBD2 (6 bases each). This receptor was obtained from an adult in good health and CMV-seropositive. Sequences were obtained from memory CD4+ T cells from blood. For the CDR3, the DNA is TGTGCCAGCAGCTTAGAGGGGGGCCGGGAGCTGTTTTTT. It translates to CASSLEGGRELFF.